The TCR beta chain described here comes from a study of T cell repertoires in cytomegalovirus infection (dated by TCRdb to about 2019). Regarding the research as a whole: Alongside well-studied HLA-B-restricted epitopes, the peptide stimulations were aimed at recently identified HLA-C-restricted CMV epitopes, whose presentation resists viral immunomodulation. Because public TCR beta signatures pointed to carriage of CMV infection together with the matching HLA type, the HLA type of each donor mattered for the analysis. Overall study outcomes, separate from this receptor: The ex vivo response was dominated by HLA-C-restricted CMV-specific TCR beta clonotypes, and the single most frequent clonotype in two of eight donors was supplied by these HLA-C-restricted clonotypes. Cumulative frequency of public TCR beta family members discriminated carriers of CMV infection plus the relevant HLA type in this cohort and an independent roughly 340-donor cohort.

Sequencing instrument: Illumina HiSeq 1500. In-frame beta chains were kept once TCRdb had trimmed the public reads at Q25 with fastp and called clones with MiXCR. Every distinct CDR3 protein forms one entry, paired with its most common genes and DNA. For this sample the table gives about 83,000 distinct CDR3 sequences, of which about 24% were detected only once. The top ten constitute approximately 51% of the sample. About this clonotype: Its antigen specificity is not known. Base quality data are lacking; no much larger clone is found one base away.

In light of the paper, this sample's treatment or condition label describes: in vitro stimulation with specific CMV peptide epitopes to enrich CMV-specific T cells. CDR1 and CDR2 were assigned from the germline V gene as MDHEN and SYDVKM. Trimming removed 2 bases from V and 0 bases from J, leaving 11 bases between the germline ends. There are 16 amino acids in the CDR3, from cysteine to phenylalanine inclusive. This entry keeps only the CDR3 DNA: 48 bases, framed from base 1. The chain is encoded by TRBV28 joined to TRBJ1-5, and possibly TRBD1, on 6 matching bases. Sequencing was performed on CD8+ T cells from cultured PBMCs, taken from culture after CMV antigen stimulation. The sequence was obtained from a human donor in good health (CMV status not recorded). Some clones in this sample may be carry-over from other donors' samples. For the CDR3, the sequence is CASSLVTGFSNQPQHF. The DNA sequence is TGTGCCAGCAGTTTAGTCACAGGGTTTAGCAATCAGCCCCAGCATTTT.